One and the same sample provided the 30 T cell receptor beta chains below, sequenced in a study of blood T cell repertoires in COVID-19 (dated by TCRdb to 2019 to 2021). Library preparation was by the immunoSEQ multiplex PCR assay. Held by TCRdb, this immuneACCESS table contains in-frame sequences only and omits some clones. Under half of the omission traces to an unresolved V gene where checked; the cause of the rest is unknown. The sample has approximately 85,000 clones on record, 75% to 85% of them singletons. The ten largest clones take up approximately 13% of the sample. Sample: peripheral blood. These receptors originate from a human donor in a cohort sampled during active COVID-19.

V usage is TRBV6-5 and J usage is TRBJ1-1; 7 bases agree with TRBD1. With 6 bases clipped from V and 4 bases from J, the junction kept 8 bases outside the gene matches. The CDR3 loop spans 14 amino acids. The germline CDR1 and CDR2 sequences are MNHEY and SVGAGI. The CDR3 nucleotides read TGTGCCAGCAGGCGCCCAGGGGGAGGCACTGAAGCTTTCTTT. It codes for CASRRPGGGTEAFF.

This clone was recorded once. V usage is TRBV23-1 and J usage is TRBJ1-1; D is uncertain. TRBV23-1 is an open reading frame, and its role is uncertain. There are 13 residues in the CDR3. Deletions cut 0 bases from V and 7 bases from J, with 9 bases between. CDR3 sequence: CASSQSLSHEAFF. Here the CDR3 DNA reads TGCGCCAGCAGTCAATCGTTGTCCCATGAAGCTTTCTTT.

V is TRBV21-1 and J is TRBJ2-5; TRBD1, the table's D call, was not compared with the DNA. TRBV21-1 is a pseudogene. The CDR3 loop spans 13 amino acids. The CDR3 region has the DNA TGTGCCAGCAGCAAAGGCAGGCCGGAGACCCAGTACTTC. This gives the protein CASSKGRPETQYF.

This clone turned up a few times. Additional DNA sequences in this sample encode the identical CDR3. The rearrangement uses TRBV9 and TRBJ1-3, with 11 bases identical to TRBD1. V gave up 4 bases and J gave up 0 bases; unmatched junction bases: 3. Germline CDR1 and CDR2: SGDLS and YYNGEE. This CDR3 is 16 amino acids long. This CDR3 reads CASSSGTGGSGNTIYF. CDR3 in DNA: TGTGCCAGCAGCTCCGGGACAGGGGGCTCTGGAAACACCATATATTTT.

CDR3 nucleotide sequence: TGTGCCAGCAGTTACCCCGGGACAGGGGTTGCCGAGCAGTACTTC. It codes for CASSYPGTGVAEQYF. This chain links TRBV6-6 with TRBJ2-7; 10 positions agree with TRBD1. The CDR3 totals 15 residues. J gave up 6 bases and V 2 bases, and 7 bases lay outside the gene matches. Germline loops: CDR1 MNHNY, CDR2 SVGAGI (reference sequence).

The genes are TRBV4-2 and TRBJ1-5, with 8 bases identical to TRBD1. The germline CDR1 and CDR2 sequences are LGHNA and YNFKEQ. This CDR3 contains 15 residues. The V and J ends lost 1 base and 6 bases, in that order; junction bases with no gene match: 5. The CDR3 reads CASSQGTGGGQPQHF. The CDR3 region has the DNA TGTGCCAGCAGCCAAGGAACAGGGGGAGGTCAGCCCCAGCATTTT.

This clone was detected only a few times. This sequence joins TRBV4-1 and TRBJ1-2; the match to TRBD1 covers 11 bases. V dropped 3 bases and J dropped 5; count of bases not matched to a gene: 2. Germline V gives CDR1 MGHRA, CDR2 YSYEKL. The CDR3 is 14 amino acids. The CDR3 sequence is CASSQGQGGYGYTF. Here the CDR3 DNA reads TGCGCCAGCAGCCAGGGACAGGGGGGGTATGGCTACACCTTC.

This clone was seen a handful of times. The chain carries TRBV2 and TRBJ1-2; possibly TRBD1 for D (5 bases). V lost 11 bases to trimming and J lost 2 bases, with 12 bases between them. Germline lookup yields CDR1 SNHLY and CDR2 FYNNEI. This CDR3 is built from 12 residues. The CDR3 DNA is TGTGCCGAGTCTCAGGGAAACTATGGCTACACCTTC. Protein: CAESQGNYGYTF.

The chain combines TRBV11-3 with TRBJ1-2; D possibly corresponds to TRBD1 (6 bases). Germline CDR1 reads SGHNT; CDR2 reads YENEEA. The ends were cut back, 5 bases at V and 8 bases at J, with 15 bases in the middle. CDR3 length: 13 amino acids. This CDR3 is CASSTSRGAGYTF. CDR3 in DNA: TGTGCCAGCAGCACCAGCAGGGGTGCGGGCTACACCTTC. Full variable domain (missing parts from reference TRBV11-3 and TRBJ1-2): EAGVVQSPRYKIIEKKQPVAFWCNPISGHNTLYWYLQNLGQGPELLIRYENEEAVDDSQLPKDRFSAERLKGVDSTLKIQPAELGDSAVYLCASSTSRGAGYTFGSGTRLTVV.

J is TRBJ1-5 and V is TRBV6-5; D remains ambiguous. This CDR3 spans 14 amino acids. Trimming stripped 0 bases from V and 7 bases from J, with 10 bases between. Per the germline V gene, CDR1 is MNHEY and CDR2 is SVGAGI. The CDR3 reads CASSYSKPPQPQHF. In DNA, the CDR3 is TGTGCCAGCAGTTACTCGAAGCCCCCCCAGCCCCAGCATTTT.

The chain couples TRBV5-8 to TRBJ1-2; 11 bases line up with TRBD1. With V trimmed by 4 bases and J by 7 bases, 15 bases remained unmatched. The V gene's germline CDR1 is SGHTS and CDR2 YDEGEE. The CDR3 contains 17 residues. The CDR3: CASSRTRTGGERAGYTF. In DNA form, the CDR3 reads TGTGCCAGCAGCCGGACCCGGACAGGGGGCGAGAGGGCTGGCTACACCTTC.

This clone was counted a few times. The V gene is TRBV5-1, the J gene TRBJ1-2; TRBD1 might be the D (6 bases). This CDR3 has 13 amino acids. Per the germline V gene, CDR1 is SGHRS and CDR2 is YFSETQ. Trimming shortened V by 4 bases and J by 0 bases, and 7 bases separated the two germline ends. The CDR3 DNA follows: TGCGCCAGCAGCAGGACAGCTAACTATGGCTACACCTTC. This gives the protein CASSRTANYGYTF. Complete variable domain (other parts from reference TRBV5-1 and TRBJ1-2): KAGVTQTPRYLIKTRGQQVTLSCSPISGHRSVSWYQQTPGQGLQFLFEYFSETQRNKGNFPGRFSGRQFSNSRSEMNVSTLELGDSALYLCASSRTANYGYTFGSGTRLTVV.

The chain uses TRBV28 and TRBJ1-1, with no clear D. Germline V lookup: CDR1 MDHEN, CDR2 SYDVKM. Trimming took 5 bases from V and 5 from J, leaving 9 bases between them. The CDR3 is made up of 12 amino acids. The CDR3 DNA reads TGTGCCAGCAGTCTCCGGTGGACTGAAGCTTTCTTT. This translates into CASSLRWTEAFF. The complete variable domain, with remaining parts taken from reference TRBV28 and TRBJ1-1, reads DVKVTQSSRYLVKRTGEKVFLECVQDMDHENMFWYRQDPGLGLRLIYFSYDVKMKEKGDIPEGYSVSREKKERFSLILESASTNQTSMYLCASSLRWTEAFFGQGTRLTVV.

The V gene is TRBV28, the J gene TRBJ1-2, with 11 bases identical to TRBD1. Per germline, CDR1 MDHEN and CDR2 SYDVKM. This CDR3 region has 17 residues. V lost 4 bases, J lost 2 bases, and 9 bases stayed unmatched. CDR3 amino acids: CASSSLGTGGRNYGYTF. The CDR3 DNA sequence: TGTGCCAGCAGTTCTCTAGGGACAGGGGGTAGAAACTATGGCTACACCTTC.

As DNA, the CDR3 is TGTGCCAGCAGCCGCCGACTAGCGGGGGACTCCTACAATGAGCAGTTCTTC. This gives the protein CASSRRLAGDSYNEQFF. J is TRBJ2-1 and V is TRBV4-2, with TRBD2 identical over 12 bases. Germline V lookup: CDR1 LGHNA, CDR2 YNFKEQ. CDR3 length: 17 residues. V shed 4 bases, J shed 0 bases, and the junction held 4 bases outside the gene matches.

In this sample, this clone turned up once. This chain connects TRBV2 to TRBJ1-5; D not resolved. Trimming pared 7 bases from V and 3 bases from J, leaving 10 bases between. Germline V gene sequence: CDR1 SNHLY, CDR2 FYNNEI. The length of the CDR3 is 13 residues. CDR3 in amino acids: CASMAGHNQPQHF. DNA of the CDR3: TGTGCCAGCATGGCAGGCCACAATCAGCCCCAGCATTTT.

The chain carries TRBV6-2 or TRBV6-3 and TRBJ2-3; TRBD1 agrees at 7 bases. V gave up 2 bases and J gave up 0 bases; unmatched junction bases: 2. This CDR3 has 15 amino acids. The germline gives CDR1 MNHEY, CDR2 SVGEGT. CDR3: CASSYVGQSTDTQYF. The CDR3 region has the DNA TGTGCCAGCAGTTACGTGGGACAGAGCACAGATACGCAGTATTTT.

The rearrangement links TRBV12-3 or TRBV12-4 to TRBJ1-6; 7 nucleotides match TRBD1. J gave up 8 bases and V 3 bases, and 1 base lay outside the gene matches. The CDR3 contains 13 residues. The CDR3 DNA is TGTGCCAGCAGTTTCGGACAGGATTCACCCCTCCACTTT. It codes for CASSFGQDSPLHF.

The chain joins TRBV30 to TRBJ2-1; 9 positions agree with TRBD2. Unmatched junction bases numbered 3, after V lost 1 base and J lost 2 bases. CDR1 is GTSNPN and CDR2 is SVGIG in the germline V gene (reference sequence). CDR3 size: 15 residues. Written as DNA, the CDR3 is TGTGCCTGGAGTGAGGGGACTAGCCCCTACAATGAGCAGTTCTTC. As protein: CAWSEGTSPYNEQFF.

The chain joins TRBV5-5 to TRBJ1-5, with D possibly TRBD1 on 6 matching bases. The CDR3 spans 18 residues. The germline V and J ends were trimmed by 4 bases and 9 bases, with 29 bases remaining between them. Germline V gene sequence: CDR1 SGHKS, CDR2 YYEKEE (reference sequence). The CDR3 DNA follows: TGTGCCAGCAGCGCGGGACCTCTGGGGGGGGCTATGCCCTGGCCCCAGCATTTT. Encoded protein: CASSAGPLGGAMPWPQHF.

The V and J genes are TRBV5-1 and TRBJ1-2; D might be TRBD1 (6 bases). The length of the CDR3 is 14 residues. Germline-derived CDR1 and CDR2 are SGHRS and YFSETQ. The V and J ends lost 6 bases and 4 bases respectively, with 16 bases between them. DNA of the CDR3: TGCGCCAGCACCCCTAGGGGCAGGGGCTATGGCTACACCTTC. Amino acid sequence: CASTPRGRGYGYTF.

Only a few counts were recorded for this clone. The rearrangement links TRBV15 to TRBJ2-3, with a tentative D call TRBD2 (6 bases). V was cut by 0 bases and J by 3 bases, with 10 bases left in between. Germline V gene data show CDR1 as LNHNV and CDR2 as YYDKDF (reference sequence). The CDR3 sequence is 15 residues long. CDR3 region: CATSREGGVTDTQYF. CDR3 bases: TGTGCCACCAGCAGAGAGGGCGGGGTGACAGATACGCAGTATTTT.

Many counts were recorded for this clone. The gene calls are TRBV6-5 and TRBJ1-2; D possibly corresponds to TRBD1 (5 bases). The germline V gene encodes CDR1 MNHEY and CDR2 SVGAGI. The V end was cut by 6 bases, the J end by 7 bases, with 12 bases between. CDR3 length: 12 residues. The CDR3 protein is CASSSGYSGYTF. CDR3 nucleotides: TGTGCCAGCAGCTCAGGGTATAGTGGCTACACCTTC.

This chain connects TRBV2 to TRBJ2-3, with 8 bases lining up with TRBD1. This CDR3 region has 15 residues. Trimming at V came to 5 bases and at J to 0 bases, leaving 4 bases not matched to a gene. The germline gives CDR1 SNHLY, CDR2 FYNNEI. CDR3 DNA: TGTGCCAGCAGTTCGCAGGGGGCGAGCACAGATACGCAGTATTTT. It encodes CASSSQGASTDTQYF.

This clone came up a few times. The chain carries TRBV7-2 and TRBJ1-2; D is undetermined. Trimming took off 0 bases at V and 2 bases at J, with 10 bases between the two ends. Germline assignment: CDR1 SGHTA and CDR2 FQGNSA. The CDR3 has 15 residues. The CDR3 DNA is TGTGCCAGCAGCTTAGCGCCGTCCGGGAACTATGGCTACACCTTC. This encodes CASSLAPSGNYGYTF.

This clone was seen only once. The genes are TRBV9 and TRBJ2-3; D is possibly TRBD1 (5 bases). V lost 1 base to trimming and J lost 4 bases, with 7 bases between them. CDR1 is SGDLS, CDR2 YYNGEE, per germline. CDR3 length equals 13 residues. The CDR3 here is CASSVMGPDTQYF. CDR3 bases: TGTGCCAGCAGCGTAATGGGGCCAGATACGCAGTATTTT.

The J gene is TRBJ1-2, the V gene TRBV6-5, with D perhaps TRBD1 (5 bases). The CDR3 is 12 amino acids. V dropped 4 bases and J dropped 4 bases, with 7 bases sitting between them. Germline loops: CDR1 MNHEY, CDR2 SVGAGI. The CDR3 bases are TGTGCCAGCAGTTCAGGGTCCTATGGCTACACCTTC. Translated, it gives CASSSGSYGYTF.

The V call is TRBV6-5, the J call TRBJ1-1, with TRBD1 matching 8 bases. The CDR3 loop spans 13 amino acids. Trimming removed 6 bases from V and 3 bases from J; junction bases left unmatched: 3. The germline gives CDR1 MNHEY, CDR2 SVGAGI. CDR3 nucleotide sequence: TGTGCCAGCAGGGAGACAGGGGACACTGAAGCTTTCTTT. It is translated as CASRETGDTEAFF.

The rearrangement uses TRBV2 and TRBJ2-5; no definite D call. Germline-derived CDR1 and CDR2 are SNHLY and FYNNEI. V lost 7 bases and J lost 1, with 7 bases in between. The CDR3 runs 12 residues. CDR3 in amino acids: CASTYSQETQYF. Here the CDR3 DNA reads TGTGCCAGCACGTACAGCCAAGAGACCCAGTACTTC.

V gene TRBV27 combines with J gene TRBJ2-7; 7 bases align to TRBD2. CDR1 is MNHEY, CDR2 SMNVEV, per germline (reference sequence). The trim removed 3 bases at V and 2 bases at J, leaving 10 bases unmatched. The length of the CDR3 is 16 residues. CDR3 DNA: TGTGCCAGCAGTTTCTGGCGGGCTAGCGGAACCTACGAGCAGTACTTC. Protein: CASSFWRASGTYEQYF.